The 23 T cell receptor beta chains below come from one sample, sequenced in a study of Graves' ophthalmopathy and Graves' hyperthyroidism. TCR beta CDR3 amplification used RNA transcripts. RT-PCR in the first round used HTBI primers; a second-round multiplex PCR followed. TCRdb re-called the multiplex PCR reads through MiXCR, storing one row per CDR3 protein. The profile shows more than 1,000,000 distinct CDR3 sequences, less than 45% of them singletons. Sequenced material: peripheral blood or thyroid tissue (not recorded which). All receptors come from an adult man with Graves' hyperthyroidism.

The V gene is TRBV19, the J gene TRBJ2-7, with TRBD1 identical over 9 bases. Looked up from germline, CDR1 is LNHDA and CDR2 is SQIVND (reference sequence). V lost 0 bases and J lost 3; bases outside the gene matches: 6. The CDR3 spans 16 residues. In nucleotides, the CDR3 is TGTGCCAGTAGTATAGATCATGGACAGGGGTACTACGAGCAGTACTTC. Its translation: CASSIDHGQGYYEQYF.

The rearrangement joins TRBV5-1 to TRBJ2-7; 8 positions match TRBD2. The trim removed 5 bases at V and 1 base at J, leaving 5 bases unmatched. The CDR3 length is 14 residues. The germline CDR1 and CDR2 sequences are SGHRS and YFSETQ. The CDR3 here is CASRNTSGSYEQYF. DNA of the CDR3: TGCGCCAGCAGGAACACTAGCGGATCCTACGAGCAGTACTTC.

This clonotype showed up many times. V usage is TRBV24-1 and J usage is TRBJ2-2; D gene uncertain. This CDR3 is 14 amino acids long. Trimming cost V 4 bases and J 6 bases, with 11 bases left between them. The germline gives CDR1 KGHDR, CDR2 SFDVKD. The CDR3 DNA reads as TGTGCCACCAGTGACCCAGGAATTCCCGGGGAGCTGTTTTTT. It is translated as CATSDPGIPGELFF.

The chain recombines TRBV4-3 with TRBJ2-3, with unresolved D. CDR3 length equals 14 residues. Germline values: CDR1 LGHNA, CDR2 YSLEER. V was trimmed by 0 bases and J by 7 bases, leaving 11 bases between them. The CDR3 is CASSQDPEPYTQYF. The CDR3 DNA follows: TGCGCCAGCAGCCAAGATCCGGAGCCATATACGCAGTATTTT.

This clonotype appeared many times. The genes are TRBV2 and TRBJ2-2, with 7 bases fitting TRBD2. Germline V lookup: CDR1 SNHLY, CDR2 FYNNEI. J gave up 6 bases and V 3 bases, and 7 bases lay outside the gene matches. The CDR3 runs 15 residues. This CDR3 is CASSDLGEGAGELFF. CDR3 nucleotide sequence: TGTGCCAGCAGTGATCTTGGGGAGGGCGCCGGGGAGCTGTTTTTT.

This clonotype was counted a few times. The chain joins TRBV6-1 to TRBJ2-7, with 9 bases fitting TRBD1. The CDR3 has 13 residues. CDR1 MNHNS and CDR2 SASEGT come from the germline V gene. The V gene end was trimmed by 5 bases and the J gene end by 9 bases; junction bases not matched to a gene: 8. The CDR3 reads CASSWDRVRAQYF. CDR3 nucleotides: TGTGCCAGCAGTTGGGACAGGGTTCGTGCGCAGTACTTC.

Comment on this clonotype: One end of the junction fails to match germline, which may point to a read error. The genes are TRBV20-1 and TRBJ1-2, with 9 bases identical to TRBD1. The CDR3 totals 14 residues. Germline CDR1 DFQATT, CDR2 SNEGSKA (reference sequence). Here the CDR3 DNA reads TGCAGTGCTGGAGGACAGGGGAATCTAGGTGGCCACACCTTC. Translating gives CSAGGQGNLGGHTF.

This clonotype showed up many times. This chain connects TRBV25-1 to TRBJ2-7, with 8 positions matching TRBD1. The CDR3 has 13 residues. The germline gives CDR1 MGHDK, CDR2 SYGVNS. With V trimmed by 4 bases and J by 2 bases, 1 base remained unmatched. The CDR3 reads CASSAQGAYEQYF. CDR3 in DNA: TGTGCCAGCAGTGCACAGGGGGCCTACGAGCAGTACTTC.

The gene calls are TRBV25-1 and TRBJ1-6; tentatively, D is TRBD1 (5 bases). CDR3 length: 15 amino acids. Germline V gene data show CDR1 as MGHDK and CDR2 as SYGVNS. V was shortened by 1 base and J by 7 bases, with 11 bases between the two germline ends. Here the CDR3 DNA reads TGTGCCAGCAGTGAATCCGGGACGGTAAATTCACCCCTCCACTTT. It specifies CASSESGTVNSPLHF.

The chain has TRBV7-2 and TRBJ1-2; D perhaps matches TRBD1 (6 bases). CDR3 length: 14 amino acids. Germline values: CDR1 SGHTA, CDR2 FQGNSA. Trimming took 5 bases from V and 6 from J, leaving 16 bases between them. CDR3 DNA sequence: TGTGCCAGCAGCGTCTGGGGGCACACAGATGGCTACACCTTC. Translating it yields CASSVWGHTDGYTF.

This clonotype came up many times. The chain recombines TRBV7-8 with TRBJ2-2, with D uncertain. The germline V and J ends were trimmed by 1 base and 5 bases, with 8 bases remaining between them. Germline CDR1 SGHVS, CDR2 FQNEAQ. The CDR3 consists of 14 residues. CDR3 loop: CASSLDGSTGELFF. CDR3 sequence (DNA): TGTGCCAGCAGCTTAGATGGCTCGACCGGGGAGCTGTTTTTT. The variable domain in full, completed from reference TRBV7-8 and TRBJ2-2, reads GAGVSQSPRYKVAKRGQDVALRCDPISGHVSLFWYQQALGQGPEFLTYFQNEAQLDKSGLPSDRFFAERPEGSVSTLKIQRTQQEDSAVYLCASSLDGSTGELFFGEGSRLTVL.

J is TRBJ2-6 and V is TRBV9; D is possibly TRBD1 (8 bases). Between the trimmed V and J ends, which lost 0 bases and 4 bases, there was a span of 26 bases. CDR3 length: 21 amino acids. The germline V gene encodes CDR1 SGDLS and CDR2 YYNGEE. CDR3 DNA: TGTGCCAGCAGCGTAGTCGGTTGGACGACAGGGGCGGGAGCCGGGGCCAACGTCCTGACTTTC. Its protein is CASSVVGWTTGAGAGANVLTF.

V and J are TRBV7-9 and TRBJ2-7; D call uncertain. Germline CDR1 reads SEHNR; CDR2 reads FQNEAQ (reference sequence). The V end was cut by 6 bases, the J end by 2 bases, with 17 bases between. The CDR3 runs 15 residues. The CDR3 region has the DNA TGTGCCAGCAGTGATGTCTTGGGCTCGACCTACGAGCAGTACTTC. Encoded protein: CASSDVLGSTYEQYF.

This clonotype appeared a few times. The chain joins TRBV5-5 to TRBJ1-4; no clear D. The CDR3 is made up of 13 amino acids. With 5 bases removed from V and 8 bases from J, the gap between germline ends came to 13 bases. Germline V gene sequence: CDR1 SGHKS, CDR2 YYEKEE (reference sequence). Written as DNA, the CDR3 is TGTGCCAGCAGAGTTCCCGGACGGGAAAAACTGTTTTTT. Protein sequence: CASRVPGREKLFF.

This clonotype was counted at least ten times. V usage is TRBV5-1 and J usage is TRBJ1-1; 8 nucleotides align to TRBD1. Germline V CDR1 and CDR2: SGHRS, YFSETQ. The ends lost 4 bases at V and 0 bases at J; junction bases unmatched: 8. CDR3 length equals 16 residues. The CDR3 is CASSPGQGTMNTEAFF. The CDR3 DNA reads TGCGCCAGCAGCCCCGGACAGGGTACTATGAACACTGAAGCTTTCTTT.

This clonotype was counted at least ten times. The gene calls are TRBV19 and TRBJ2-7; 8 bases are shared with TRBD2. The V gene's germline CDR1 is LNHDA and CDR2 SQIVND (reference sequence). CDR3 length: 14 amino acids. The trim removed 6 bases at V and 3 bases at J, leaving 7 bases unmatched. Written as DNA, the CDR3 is TGTGCCAGTAGACCTCGGGGGGGCCGCTACGAGCAGTACTTC. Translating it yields CASRPRGGRYEQYF.

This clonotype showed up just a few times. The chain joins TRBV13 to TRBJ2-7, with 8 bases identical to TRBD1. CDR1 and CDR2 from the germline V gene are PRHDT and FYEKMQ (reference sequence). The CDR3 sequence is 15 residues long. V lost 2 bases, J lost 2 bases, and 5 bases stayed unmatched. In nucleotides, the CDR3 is TGTGCCAGCAGCTTATCGGACAGGGCGCCCTACGAGCAGTACTTC. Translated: CASSLSDRAPYEQYF.

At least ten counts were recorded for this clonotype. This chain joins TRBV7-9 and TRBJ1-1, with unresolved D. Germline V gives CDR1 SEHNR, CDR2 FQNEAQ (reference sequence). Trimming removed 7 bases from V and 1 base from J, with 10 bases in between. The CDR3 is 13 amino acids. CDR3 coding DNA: TGTGCCAGCAACTGGCAGGAGAACACTGAAGCTTTCTTT. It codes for CASNWQENTEAFF.

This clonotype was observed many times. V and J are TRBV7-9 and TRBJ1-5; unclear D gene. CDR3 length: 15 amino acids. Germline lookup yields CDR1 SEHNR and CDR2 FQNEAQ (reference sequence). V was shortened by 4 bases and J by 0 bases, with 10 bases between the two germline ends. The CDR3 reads CASSSSGVSNQPQHF. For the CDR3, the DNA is TGTGCCAGCAGCTCCAGTGGGGTTAGCAATCAGCCCCAGCATTTT.

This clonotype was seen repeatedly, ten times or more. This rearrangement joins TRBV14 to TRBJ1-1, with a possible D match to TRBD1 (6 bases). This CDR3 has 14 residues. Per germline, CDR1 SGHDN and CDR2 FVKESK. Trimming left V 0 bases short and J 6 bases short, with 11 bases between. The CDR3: CASSQDVTGPEAFF. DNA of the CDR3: TGTGCCAGCAGCCAAGATGTTACAGGGCCTGAAGCTTTCTTT.

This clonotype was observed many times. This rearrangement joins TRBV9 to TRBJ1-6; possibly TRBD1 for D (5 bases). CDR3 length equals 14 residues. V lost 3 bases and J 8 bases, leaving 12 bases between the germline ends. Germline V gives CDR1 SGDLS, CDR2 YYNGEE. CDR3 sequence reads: CASSAFLGDSPLHF. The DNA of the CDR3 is TGTGCCAGCAGCGCCTTTCTGGGGGATTCACCCCTCCACTTT. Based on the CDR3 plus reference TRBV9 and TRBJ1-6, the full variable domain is DSGVTQTPKHLITATGQRVTLRCSPRSGDLSVYWYQQSLDQGLQFLIQYYNGEERAKGNILERFSAQQFPDLHSELNLSSLELGDSALYFCASSAFLGDSPLHFGNGTRLTVT.

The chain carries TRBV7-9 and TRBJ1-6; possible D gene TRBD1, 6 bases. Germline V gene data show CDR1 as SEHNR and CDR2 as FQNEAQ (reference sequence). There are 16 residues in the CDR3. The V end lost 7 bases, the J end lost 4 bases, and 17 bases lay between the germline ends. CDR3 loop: CASKPMGAGYNSPLHF. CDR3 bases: TGTGCCAGCAAACCGATGGGGGCGGGGTATAATTCACCCCTCCACTTT.

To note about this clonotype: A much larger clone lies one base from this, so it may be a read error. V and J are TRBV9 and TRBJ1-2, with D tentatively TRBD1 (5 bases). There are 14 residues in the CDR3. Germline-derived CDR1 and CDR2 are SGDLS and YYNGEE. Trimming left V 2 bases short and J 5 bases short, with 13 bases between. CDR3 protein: CASSVDRTPYGYTF. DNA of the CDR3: TGTGCCAGCAGCGTTGACAGAACTCCTTATGGCTACACCTTC.